This T cell receptor (beta chain) was identified during a study of Ad26.COV2.S vaccination and SARS-CoV-2 variants. V dropped 4 bases and J dropped 13 bases, with 17 bases sitting between them. Germline lookup yields CDR1 LGHNA and CDR2 YSLEER. The CDR3 covers 14 residues. With regard to this clone: Its antigen is currently unknown.

The treatment was: 15 to 20 received Ad26.COV2.S at low or high dose, single or two shots; about 5 received placebo; per-sample allocation not given. All samples were drawn on day 63, counting from the first vaccine or placebo injection. Sequencing was performed with immunoSEQ multiplex PCR; in TCRdb, only in-frame clones are kept and a portion is missing. The sample consists of around 450,000 clones, 89% of them appearing once. The study, taken as a whole, reports: Reportedly, spike-specific CD8+ and CD4+ T cell responses achieved substantial breadth once vaccination had taken place. The analyses of TCR breadth and depth may have understated the size of total T cell responses.

The chain employs TRBV4-3 and TRBJ1-6, with D maybe TRBD1 (6 bases). This receptor was identified in a person aged 18-65 years who received the Ad26.COV2.S COVID-19 vaccine or a placebo. Sequences were derived from peripheral blood, sampled in a trial of Ad26.COV2.S vaccine versus placebo. The CDR3 loop is CASSLVRDISPLHF. DNA of the CDR3: TGCGCCAGCAGCCTAGTCCGGGACATCTCTCCCCTCCACTTT.